These 28 T cell receptor beta chains were all obtained from the same sample, sequenced in a study of cytomegalovirus exposure and HLA in healthy donors. Primers included in the PCR were 60 Vbeta and 13 Jbeta primers. Data came from immunoSEQ multiplex PCR; TCRdb stores just in-frame clones and leaves some out. The top ten hold about 6% of the sample, which has some 200,000 clones, over 80% seen once. Material: PBMCs. The receptors here all came from a man aged 40-49 years in good health and CMV-seropositive.

The chain joins TRBV7-6 to TRBJ2-5, with 7 bases lining up with TRBD2. Trimming took 3 bases from V and 1 from J; bases not matched to a gene: 2. CDR3 length: 14 amino acids. The germline V gene has CDR1 SGHVS and CDR2 FNYEAQ. Here the CDR3 DNA reads TGTGCCAGCAGCTTTTGGGGGGGCCAAGAGACCCAGTACTTC. Protein: CASSFWGGQETQYF.

This clone was found a few times. The chain recombines TRBV28 with TRBJ2-2; TRBD1 is a possible D gene (5 bases). Germline-derived CDR1 and CDR2 are MDHEN and SYDVKM. V was pared by 1 base and J by 3 bases, with 15 bases between. This CDR3 is built from 17 residues. CDR3 region: CASSLSYRKTDTGELFF. In DNA form, the CDR3 reads TGTGCCAGCAGTTTATCCTACAGGAAAACGGACACCGGGGAGCTGTTTTTT.

The rearrangement uses TRBV7-6 and TRBJ2-2, with a weak D call TRBD2 (5 bases). Germline CDR1 is SGHVS and CDR2 is FNYEAQ. The V end was cut by 6 bases, the J end by 6 bases, with 11 bases between. The CDR3 totals 13 residues. As DNA, the CDR3 is TGTGCCAGCAGTTCGGTGGAGGCCGGGGAGCTGTTTTTT. Its protein product is CASSSVEAGELFF.

V is TRBV25-1 and J is TRBJ2-2, with 7 nucleotides matching TRBD1. The V gene end was trimmed by 4 bases and the J gene end by 4 bases; junction bases not matched to a gene: 6. Germline-derived CDR1 and CDR2 are MGHDK and SYGVNS. The CDR3 is 15 residues long. As DNA, the CDR3 is TGTGCCAGCAGTGGCCGGGACAGTGCCACCGGGGAGCTGTTTTTT. The encoded protein is CASSGRDSATGELFF.

The rearrangement joins TRBV19 to TRBJ1-5; D remains ambiguous. In germline, CDR1 is LNHDA, CDR2 SQIVND (reference sequence). This CDR3 spans 18 amino acids. Trimming took off 0 bases at V and 1 base at J, with 16 bases between the two ends. CDR3 region: CASSIDPRSDTSNQPQHF. The CDR3 DNA is TGTGCCAGTAGTATAGATCCGAGGTCAGATACAAGCAATCAGCCCCAGCATTTT.

The chain's CDR3 is CASSSRGNQPQHF. For the CDR3, the DNA is TGTGCCAGCAGCTCCCGCGGCAATCAGCCCCAGCATTTT. The chain joins TRBV7-2 to TRBJ1-5; unclear D gene. Trimming cost V 4 bases and J 2 bases, with 6 bases left between them. The germline V gene encodes CDR1 SGHTA and CDR2 FQGNSA. CDR3 length equals 13 residues.

This clone was recorded a few times. The V call is TRBV11-3, the J call TRBJ2-1; D gene unclear. This CDR3 is 14 amino acids long. Trimming shortened V by 3 bases and J by 5 bases, and 11 bases separated the two germline ends. Germline CDR1 and CDR2: SGHNT and YENEEA. CDR3 coding DNA: TGTGCCAGCAGCTTGGGTAGCAGCCACAATGAGCAGTTCTTC. Translating gives CASSLGSSHNEQFF.

This chain uses TRBV11-2 with TRBJ2-3; 8 bases align to TRBD1. The J segment lost 3 bases and the V segment lost 5 bases, leaving 7 bases of the junction unmatched. The V gene's germline CDR1 is SGHAT and CDR2 FQNNGV. This CDR3 is 15 amino acids long. The CDR3 sequence is CASSRTGQGTDTQYF. CDR3 coding DNA: TGTGCCAGCAGCCGAACAGGACAGGGTACAGATACGCAGTATTTT.

This rearrangement joins TRBV7-2 to TRBJ2-4; a weak D match, TRBD2 (5 bases). The V gene's germline CDR1 is SGHTA and CDR2 FQGNSA. The CDR3 runs 13 residues. Deletions cut 1 base from V and 7 bases from J, with 8 bases between. CDR3 sequence reads: CASSLVWENIQYF. The CDR3 DNA is TGTGCCAGCAGCTTAGTCTGGGAGAACATTCAGTACTTC.

This clone was observed a single time. V and J are TRBV29-1 and TRBJ2-1; 10 positions match TRBD1. The CDR3 is 15 amino acids. V shed 1 base, J shed 4 bases, and the junction held 4 bases outside the gene matches. CDR1 is SQVTM, CDR2 ANQGSEA, per germline. The CDR3 spells CSVEGGTGVYNEQFF. CDR3 nucleotides: TGCAGCGTTGAAGGTGGGACAGGGGTGTACAATGAGCAGTTCTTC.

The chain combines TRBV6-5 with TRBJ1-3; 7 nucleotides agree with TRBD1. Germline V gene data show CDR1 as MNHEY and CDR2 as SVGAGI. The CDR3 extends over 15 amino acids. The junction had 5 bases not matched to a gene; V was cut back by 5 bases and J by 1 base. The CDR3 coding sequence is TGTGCCAGCAGTCAGACAGGGCGGTCTGGAAACACCATATATTTT. Protein: CASSQTGRSGNTIYF.

The rearrangement uses TRBV7-2 and TRBJ2-7, with 9 bases that match TRBD1. CDR1 SGHTA and CDR2 FQGNSA come from the germline V gene. V was pared by 5 bases and J by 2 bases, with 7 bases of the junction left unmatched. CDR3 length: 15 amino acids. The chain's CDR3 is CASSPRQGGPYEQYF. For the CDR3, the DNA is TGTGCCAGCAGCCCCCGACAGGGGGGACCCTACGAGCAGTACTTC.

The chain recombines TRBV15 with TRBJ2-3; D is possibly TRBD1 (6 bases). The germline V and J ends were trimmed by 2 bases and 2 bases, with 11 bases remaining between them. The CDR3 sequence is 15 residues long. Germline CDR1 is LNHNV and CDR2 is YYDKDF (reference sequence). CDR3 DNA: TGTGCCACCAGCAGAAGGGGGACCTCCACAGATACGCAGTATTTT. Protein: CATSRRGTSTDTQYF. The whole variable domain, remainder taken from reference TRBV15 and TRBJ2-3, is DAMVIQNPRYQVTQFGKPVTLSCSQTLNHNVMYWYQQKSSQAPKLLFHYYDKDFNNEADTPDNFQSRRPNTSFCFLDIRSPGLGDTAMYLCATSRRGTSTDTQYFGPGTRLTVL.

The chain carries TRBV27 and TRBJ2-5, with 7 bases lining up with TRBD1. The last part of the DNA fits TRBJ2-7 better; the J call may be wrong. Per the germline V gene, CDR1 is MNHEY and CDR2 is SMNVEV (reference sequence). CDR3 length: 14 residues. The CDR3 nucleotides read TGTGCCAGCAGCCGACAGGGCTTACCCTACGAGCAGTACTTC. Its protein product is CASSRQGLPYEQYF.

The chain joins TRBV7-9 to TRBJ1-2, with a possible D match to TRBD1 (6 bases). The CDR3 contains 16 residues. Germline CDR1 SEHNR, CDR2 FQNEAQ (reference sequence). Trimming shortened V by 4 bases and J by 0 bases, and 15 bases separated the two germline ends. CDR3 in DNA: TGTGCCAGCAGCTCGGCCGCGACAGGTTCTAACTATGGCTACACCTTC. Translated, it gives CASSSAATGSNYGYTF.

This rearrangement joins TRBV7-9 to TRBJ1-2, with D uncertain. The CDR3 is made up of 11 amino acids. CDR1 and CDR2 (germline): SEHNR, FQNEAQ (reference sequence). Trimming stripped 4 bases from V and 5 bases from J, with 5 bases between. The CDR3 nucleotides are TGTGCCAGCAGCTCAGGATATGGCTACACCTTC. It yields the protein CASSSGYGYTF.

This sequence joins TRBV14 and TRBJ1-1, with a possible D match to TRBD1 (6 bases). The CDR3 spans 13 residues. V dropped 2 bases and J dropped 4 bases, with 8 bases sitting between them. Germline V lookup: CDR1 SGHDN, CDR2 FVKESK. CDR3 region: CASSQTGRTEAFF. The DNA of the CDR3 is TGTGCCAGCAGCCAAACAGGGCGCACTGAAGCTTTCTTT. Full variable domain (outside the CDR3, taken from reference TRBV14 and TRBJ1-1): EAGVTQFPSHSVIEKGQTVTLRCDPISGHDNLYWYRRVMGKEIKFLLHFVKESKQDESGMPNNRFLAERTGGTYSTLKVQPAELEDSGVYFCASSQTGRTEAFFGQGTRLTVV.

J is TRBJ2-7 and V is TRBV5-1, with D perhaps TRBD2 (6 bases). In germline, CDR1 is SGHRS, CDR2 YFSETQ. V lost 6 bases and J lost 0, with 16 bases in between. The CDR3 runs to 15 residues. The CDR3 nucleotides are TGCGCCAGCACCCCGACGGGAGCGCACTCCTACGAGCAGTACTTC. Its protein product is CASTPTGAHSYEQYF.

The chain has TRBV9 and TRBJ2-3, with 8 bases aligning to TRBD2. Looked up from germline, CDR1 is SGDLS and CDR2 is YYNGEE. The CDR3 is made up of 16 amino acids. The V gene end was trimmed by 0 bases and the J gene end by 6 bases; junction bases not matched to a gene: 9. In DNA, the CDR3 is TGTGCCAGCAGCGTAGGAGCAGCGGGGGCCCGGGATACGCAGTATTTT. Its protein is CASSVGAAGARDTQYF.

This clone appeared once. This sequence joins TRBV15 and TRBJ2-7; D possibly corresponds to TRBD1 (6 bases). The CDR3 has 14 amino acids. Germline-derived CDR1 and CDR2 are LNHNV and YYDKDF (reference sequence). V gave up 0 bases and J gave up 4 bases, with 10 bases separating them. CDR3: CATSRDQGFYEQYF. The CDR3 region has the DNA TGTGCCACCAGCAGAGATCAGGGGTTTTACGAGCAGTACTTC.

This chain links TRBV11-2 with TRBJ2-5; 8 positions agree with TRBD2. The length of the CDR3 is 16 residues. The junction had 13 bases not matched to a gene; V was cut back by 4 bases and J by 6 bases. Germline V gene sequence: CDR1 SGHAT, CDR2 FQNNGV. The CDR3 region has the DNA TGTGCCAGCAGCTACGTGACGGGGGGGGCTGCACAGACCCAGTACTTC. Its translation: CASSYVTGGAAQTQYF.

The CDR3 sequence: CASSYQRNYGYTF. CDR3 DNA: TGTGCCAGCAGCTATCAGAGGAACTATGGCTACACCTTC. This rearrangement joins TRBV27 to TRBJ1-2; no clear D. This CDR3 spans 13 amino acids. Germline V CDR1 and CDR2: MNHEY, SMNVEV (reference sequence). V dropped 6 bases and J dropped 2 bases, with 10 bases sitting between them.

V and J are TRBV27 and TRBJ2-7; TRBD1 aligns across 7 bases. Germline V CDR1 and CDR2: MNHEY, SMNVEV (reference sequence). The trim removed 6 bases at V and 0 bases at J, leaving 2 bases unmatched. This CDR3 is built from 13 residues. The CDR3 region has the DNA TGTGCCAGCAGGACAGGGATCTCCTACGAGCAGTACTTC. Translated: CASRTGISYEQYF.

This chain connects TRBV2 to TRBJ2-7, with TRBD2 matching 9 bases. Unmatched junction bases numbered 6, after V lost 8 bases and J lost 1 base. Germline V gives CDR1 SNHLY, CDR2 FYNNEI. CDR3 length: 14 residues. The CDR3 sequence is CASLSTSGSYEQYF. In DNA, the CDR3 is TGTGCCAGCCTATCGACTAGCGGTTCCTACGAGCAGTACTTC.

V and J are TRBV2 and TRBJ2-7, with D possibly TRBD1 on 6 matching bases. Germline CDR1 is SNHLY and CDR2 is FYNNEI. Trimming left V 5 bases short and J 3 bases short, with 11 bases between. The CDR3 length is 13 residues. CDR3: CASSPTGLYEQYF. The CDR3 DNA reads TGTGCCAGCAGTCCGACAGGTCTCTACGAGCAGTACTTC.

The V gene is TRBV19, the J gene TRBJ1-5; perhaps TRBD1 as D (6 bases). Trimming stripped 2 bases from V and 0 bases from J, with 26 bases between. CDR1 and CDR2 from the germline V gene are LNHDA and SQIVND (reference sequence). The CDR3 extends over 21 amino acids. CDR3 sequence (DNA): TGTGCCAGTAGTATAATGAGTCTCTGGGCCAGGGGATTGCATAGCAATCAGCCCCAGCATTTT. Encoded protein: CASSIMSLWARGLHSNQPQHF.

This rearrangement joins TRBV5-1 to TRBJ2-7, with a weak D call TRBD1 (5 bases). V was cut by 0 bases and J by 6 bases, with 13 bases left in between. Looked up from germline, CDR1 is SGHRS and CDR2 is YFSETQ. The CDR3 sequence is 14 residues long. The CDR3 DNA reads as TGCGCCAGCAGCTTGGACCAGGGTACGCGCGAGCAGTACTTC. Residues: CASSLDQGTREQYF.

The V call is TRBV30, the J call TRBJ1-2, with a weak D call TRBD1 (5 bases). Per germline, CDR1 GTSNPN and CDR2 SVGIG (reference sequence). Trimming stripped 2 bases from V and 0 bases from J, with 13 bases between. The CDR3 is 15 residues long. Here the CDR3 DNA reads TGTGCCTGGAGTCGCTCGGGGGTACCTAACTATGGCTACACCTTC. As protein: CAWSRSGVPNYGYTF.